These 27 T cell receptor beta chains were sequenced from one sample in a study of graft-versus-host responses after intestinal transplantation. These receptors' targets are unknown. Profiled with immunoSEQ multiplex PCR; TCRdb holds only in-frame clones, not every one. The sample carries 73,000 or so clones, about 90% recorded once. The sequences come from unstimulated CD8+ T cells sorted from spleen or lymph node cells, collected before transplant. These receptors all come from a human donor who was the organ donor for an intestinal transplant.

The genes are TRBV4-2 and TRBJ1-2; D gene ambiguous. With 1 base removed from V and 6 bases from J, the gap between germline ends came to 12 bases. CDR1 and CDR2 from the germline V gene are LGHNA and YNFKEQ. The CDR3 sequence is 14 residues long. CDR3 nucleotide sequence: TGTGCCAGCAGCCAAGGGGCCGGGAGGGATGGCTACACCTTC. Amino acid sequence: CASSQGAGRDGYTF.

V and J are TRBV9 and TRBJ1-1; maybe TRBD1 (5 bases). The CDR3 loop spans 14 amino acids. V was clipped by 3 bases and J by 2 bases, with 11 bases between them. From germline, CDR1 is SGDLS and CDR2 YYNGEE. CDR3 residues: CASSGRTGNTEAFF. The CDR3 bases are TGTGCCAGCAGCGGACGTACAGGAAACACTGAAGCTTTCTTT.

This chain links TRBV6-1 with TRBJ1-2, with 9 bases lining up with TRBD1. The CDR3 covers 15 residues. The trim removed 3 bases at V and 4 bases at J, leaving 6 bases unmatched. CDR1 and CDR2 (germline): MNHNS, SASEGT. CDR3 sequence reads: CASSEGQGRLYGYTF. For the CDR3, the DNA is TGTGCCAGCAGTGAGGGACAGGGACGACTCTATGGCTACACCTTC.

The chain links TRBV6-5 to TRBJ1-5; no reliable D call. The CDR3 totals 14 residues. Germline CDR1 and CDR2: MNHEY and SVGAGI. V was shortened by 0 bases and J by 1 base, with 4 bases between the two germline ends. CDR3 DNA sequence: TGTGCCAGCAGTTACTCGGAGAGCAATCAGCCCCAGCATTTT. This gives the protein CASSYSESNQPQHF.

This clone was observed many times. The chain carries TRBV27 and TRBJ1-2; D is unclear. The CDR3 has 15 residues. Trimming took 5 bases from V and 4 from J, leaving 17 bases between them. Germline V gene sequence: CDR1 MNHEY, CDR2 SMNVEV (reference sequence). The CDR3 protein is CASSPSDSAGYGYTF. DNA for the CDR3: TGTGCCAGCAGTCCCTCGGACTCGGCGGGCTATGGCTACACCTTC.

The chain uses TRBV4-3 and TRBJ1-4; 9 bases align to TRBD1. Unmatched junction bases numbered 13, after V lost 0 bases and J lost 8 bases. This CDR3 comprises 18 residues. The germline V gene encodes CDR1 LGHNA and CDR2 YSLEER. DNA for the CDR3: TGCGCCAGCAGCCAAGATGGGACAGGGTCCATGGAAGGGGAAAAACTGTTTTTT. This codes for CASSQDGTGSMEGEKLFF.

The chain recombines TRBV9 with TRBJ2-5; TRBD2 matches 7 bases. Per germline, CDR1 SGDLS and CDR2 YYNGEE. V lost 4 bases to trimming and J lost 5 bases; unmatched junction nucleotides: 8. The CDR3 spans 14 residues. The CDR3 here is CASSPGGGEETQYF. The CDR3 nucleotides read TGTGCCAGCAGCCCTGGGGGGGGTGAGGAGACCCAGTACTTC.

The chain employs TRBV27 and TRBJ1-5; D possibly corresponds to TRBD1 (6 bases). The CDR3 runs 14 residues. CDR1 and CDR2 (germline): MNHEY, SMNVEV (reference sequence). Trimming shortened V by 6 bases and J by 6 bases, and 15 bases separated the two germline ends. CDR3 DNA: TGTGCCAGCAGCAGGGGAGCGGACAGTCAGCCCCAGCATTTT. Translated: CASSRGADSQPQHF.

The CDR3 reads CASSQEHGNTEAFF. The CDR3 nucleotides are TGCGCCAGCAGCCAAGAGCACGGGAACACTGAAGCTTTCTTT. The chain joins TRBV4-1 to TRBJ1-1, with D hard to call. The CDR3 has 14 residues. The V gene lost 0 bases and the J gene lost 1 base, with 6 bases spanning the gap. Germline CDR1 and CDR2: MGHRA and YSYEKL.

The V and J genes are TRBV4-1 and TRBJ2-1, with 7 nucleotides matching TRBD1. V dropped 3 bases and J dropped 7; count of bases not matched to a gene: 12. Germline V gene sequence: CDR1 MGHRA, CDR2 YSYEKL. CDR3 length: 16 amino acids. In DNA, the CDR3 is TGCGCCAGCAGCCAGTCCTGGGGACAGTTAAGGAATGAGCAGTTCTTC. This codes for CASSQSWGQLRNEQFF.

V and J are TRBV6-9 and TRBJ2-7; 9 positions match TRBD1. This CDR3 comprises 16 residues. Germline CDR1 and CDR2: MNHGY and SVAAGI. The V segment lost 0 bases and the J segment 6 bases; nucleotides outside the gene matches: 9. The CDR3 region has the DNA TGTGCCAGCAGTTATTCAGTTGGACAGGGGTTCGGCGAGCAGTACGTC. It yields the protein CASSYSVGQGFGEQYV.

This rearrangement joins TRBV15 to TRBJ2-3; D perhaps matches TRBD2 (6 bases). V lost 0 bases to trimming and J lost 2 bases, with 12 bases between them. CDR1 is LNHNV and CDR2 is YYDKDF in the germline V gene (reference sequence). This CDR3 contains 16 residues. CDR3 sequence: CATSREVADYTDTQYF. CDR3 coding DNA: TGTGCCACCAGCAGAGAGGTAGCGGACTACACAGATACGCAGTATTTT.

The V call is TRBV29-1, the J call TRBJ2-5; a possible D gene is TRBD1 (6 bases). V gave up 3 bases and J gave up 2 bases, with 10 bases separating them. Germline V gene lookup returns CDR1 SQVTM and CDR2 ANQGSEA. The CDR3 spans 13 residues. The CDR3 DNA is TGCAGCGTTGACTGGGACAATCAAGAGACCCAGTACTTC. Its translation is CSVDWDNQETQYF.

The count of this clone is one. The rearrangement links TRBV27 to TRBJ1-5, with 9 bases matching TRBD1. With 5 bases clipped from V and 2 bases from J, the junction kept 1 base outside the gene matches. The CDR3 length is 14 residues. Germline assignment: CDR1 MNHEY and CDR2 SMNVEV (reference sequence). The CDR3 is CASSRTGGNQPQHF. The CDR3 nucleotides read TGTGCCAGCAGTCGGACAGGGGGCAATCAGCCCCAGCATTTT.

This rearrangement joins TRBV2 to TRBJ2-7; weak D call: TRBD2 (5 bases). This CDR3 is 14 amino acids long. V lost 4 bases and J lost 4, with 14 bases in between. Per the germline V gene, CDR1 is SNHLY and CDR2 is FYNNEI. The DNA of the CDR3 is TGTGCCAGCAGTGGCGGTTCGGGGATTTACGAGCAGTACGTC. This sequence encodes CASSGGSGIYEQYV.

As regards this clone: An end of the junction does not agree with germline; a read error may underlie this. The rearrangement joins TRBV7-7 to TRBJ2-5, with D possibly matching TRBD2 (7 bases). Germline loops: CDR1 SSHAT, CDR2 FNYEAQ (reference sequence). CDR3 length: 13 amino acids. This CDR3 reads CASSPGGGETQYF. CDR3 DNA: TGTGCTAGCAGCCCGGGGGGCGGGGAGACCCAGTACTTC.

V usage is TRBV15 and J usage is TRBJ2-5; tentatively, D is TRBD2 (5 bases). With 1 base removed from V and 4 bases from J, the gap between germline ends came to 13 bases. Per germline, CDR1 LNHNV and CDR2 YYDKDF (reference sequence). This CDR3 is 15 amino acids long. The CDR3 region is CATSRVRGSPETQYF. CDR3 nucleotides: TGTGCCACCAGCAGAGTCCGGGGTAGTCCAGAGACCCAGTACTTC. The full variable domain, with the rest looked up from reference TRBV15 and TRBJ2-5, is DAMVIQNPRYQVTQFGKPVTLSCSQTLNHNVMYWYQQKSSQAPKLLFHYYDKDFNNEADTPDNFQSRRPNTSFCFLDIRSPGLGDTAMYLCATSRVRGSPETQYFGPGTRLLVL.

The chain recombines TRBV10-3 with TRBJ1-4; D is perhaps TRBD1 (5 bases). The CDR3 is 12 residues long. Trimming stripped 10 bases from V and 5 bases from J, with 11 bases between. The V gene's germline CDR1 is ENHRY and CDR2 SYGVKD. The CDR3 region has the DNA TGTGCCACGGGACTGCCGAATGAAAAACTGTTTTTT. Protein sequence: CATGLPNEKLFF.

The V call is TRBV27, the J call TRBJ1-2, with no clear D. The ends were cut back, 6 bases at V and 5 bases at J, with 19 bases in the middle. Germline V gene data show CDR1 as MNHEY and CDR2 as SMNVEV (reference sequence). The CDR3 has 15 residues. The CDR3 DNA follows: TGTGCCAGCAGCGAAGGCCCGGGGATTTGGTATGGCTACACCTTC. Protein sequence: CASSEGPGIWYGYTF.

The table lists this clone with a count of one. The chain combines TRBV5-4 with TRBJ2-5; 9 bases fit TRBD2. Germline-derived CDR1 and CDR2 are SGHNT and YYREEE (reference sequence). This CDR3 is built from 16 residues. Germline trimming cut 7 bases from V and 5 bases from J; bases unmatched to any gene: 15. The CDR3 DNA is TGTGCCAGCGGCCCTTACGGCCAGCGGGGGGTGGAGACCCAGTACTTC. Residues: CASGPYGQRGVETQYF. Full variable domain (remainder filled in from reference TRBV5-4 and TRBJ2-5): ETGVTQSPTHLIKTRGQQVTLRCSSQSGHNTVSWYQQALGQGPQFIFQYYREEENGRGNFPPRFSGLQFPNYSSELNVNALELDDSALYLCASGPYGQRGVETQYFGPGTRLLVL.

The gene calls are TRBV7-9 and TRBJ2-3; D gene uncertain. The CDR3 consists of 15 residues. Germline values: CDR1 SEHNR, CDR2 FQNEAQ (reference sequence). Trimming took 2 bases from V and 0 from J, leaving 9 bases between them. The CDR3 is CASSLFSTSTDTQYF. DNA of the CDR3: TGTGCCAGCAGCTTATTTTCAACTAGCACAGATACGCAGTATTTT.

V and J are TRBV4-1 and TRBJ1-2; 9 nucleotides match TRBD1. The trim removed 0 bases at V and 8 bases at J, leaving 1 base unmatched. The length of the CDR3 is 13 residues. The germline gives CDR1 MGHRA, CDR2 YSYEKL. The DNA for the CDR3 is TGCGCCAGCAGCCAAGAACAGGGGGCCGGCTACACCTTC. It specifies CASSQEQGAGYTF.

This clone was observed once. The gene calls are TRBV11-2 and TRBJ1-1, with D uncertain. The germline gives CDR1 SGHAT, CDR2 FQNNGV. The CDR3 spans 13 residues. The V gene lost 3 bases and the J gene lost 3 bases, with 8 bases spanning the gap. CDR3 DNA: TGTGCCAGCAGCTTCGGGGTTGACACTGAAGCTTTCTTT. Its translation: CASSFGVDTEAFF.

V usage is TRBV5-6 and J usage is TRBJ1-1; maybe TRBD1 (5 bases). Trimming took off 0 bases at V and 6 bases at J, with 9 bases between the two ends. Germline lookup yields CDR1 SGHDT and CDR2 YYEEEE. The CDR3 is 13 amino acids. In nucleotides, the CDR3 is TGTGCCAGCAGCTTGGGACAGCCACCTGAAGCTTTCTTT. This encodes CASSLGQPPEAFF. Variable domain in full (rest from reference TRBV5-6 and TRBJ1-1): DAGVTQSPTHLIKTRGQQVTLRCSPKSGHDTVSWYQQALGQGPQFIFQYYEEEERQRGNFPDRFSGHQFPNYSSELNVNALLLGDSALYLCASSLGQPPEAFFGQGTRLTVV.

The chain combines TRBV14 with TRBJ1-6; the match to TRBD1 covers 10 bases. The CDR3 totals 22 residues. With 1 base clipped from V and 0 bases from J, the junction kept 15 bases outside the gene matches. The germline V gene has CDR1 SGHDN and CDR2 FVKESK. Written as DNA, the CDR3 is TGTGCCAGCAGCCAAGGGGGACAGGGGCCCGAATTACGGAGCTCCTATAATTCACCCCTCCACTTT. Encoded protein: CASSQGGQGPELRSSYNSPLHF.

The rearrangement links TRBV6-5 to TRBJ1-6; D perhaps matches TRBD1 (6 bases). This CDR3 is 16 amino acids long. V dropped 4 bases and J dropped 5 bases, with 15 bases sitting between them. Germline loops: CDR1 MNHEY, CDR2 SVGAGI. The chain's CDR3 is CASSSHSGQNNSPLHF. The CDR3 nucleotides are TGTGCCAGCAGTTCGCACTCCGGACAGAATAATTCACCCCTCCACTTT.

The V gene is TRBV28, the J gene TRBJ1-5; D call uncertain. The germline V gene encodes CDR1 MDHEN and CDR2 SYDVKM. V lost 6 bases and J 1 base, leaving 7 bases between the germline ends. There are 13 residues in the CDR3. This chain's CDR3 is CASRKRSNQPQHF. CDR3 DNA: TGTGCCAGCAGGAAGAGGAGCAATCAGCCCCAGCATTTT.